The clone carrying this TCR beta chain has just a few counts. The antigen remains undetermined. The CDR3 loop spans 17 amino acids. The germline V gene encodes CDR1 DFQATT and CDR2 SNEGSKA (reference sequence). V was pared by 1 base and J by 0 bases, with 16 bases between. As it was prepared, the TCRbeta library received unique molecular identifiers. MiXCR was run by TCRdb on the PCR reads, yielding one entry per CDR3 protein. In the table there are approximately 980,000 distinct CDR3 sequences, about 29% of which are singletons. This sample was taken from a study of T-cell reconstitution after alpha-beta-depleted transplantation in children. Findings and limits, study-wide: Surviving recipient cells, namely T cells and thymic progenitors, were the source of high day-60 TCRbeta diversity in some patients. By one year post-transplant, T-cell counts and diversity largely arose from T cells that were newly produced. Two months or so post-transplant, alpha-beta T cells reportedly derived from several hundred expanded graft clones.

The receptor comes from a boy younger than two who had a stem cell transplant for SCID, so the T cells may come from the graft donor. V usage is TRBV20-1 and J usage is TRBJ1-3; D unresolved. The material was PBMCs, mostly from graft donor cells, obtained 360 days after TCRalphabeta/CD19-depleted stem cell transplant. The CDR3 reads CSARVAGSVPSGNTIYF. The CDR3 DNA reads TGCAGTGCTAGAGTGGCGGGGTCGGTTCCCTCTGGAAACACCATATATTTT.